The T cell receptor beta chain under discussion was sequenced for a study of T-cell memory formation after mild COVID-19. At least ten counts were recorded for this clonotype. Trimming pared 4 bases from V and 4 bases from J, leaving 18 bases between. There are 16 residues in the CDR3. Germline V gene sequence: CDR1 LGHNA, CDR2 YNFKEQ. Using its own MiXCR run on the 5' RACE reads, TCRdb lists one record per CDR3 protein. Altogether 200,000 to 250,000 distinct CDR3 sequences are present, roughly 10% being singletons, with the ten largest covering 20% to 25%. Sample: PBMCs or a T cell subset sorted from them (not recorded which). This chain joins TRBV4-2 and TRBJ2-3; D possibly matches TRBD1 or TRBD2 (5 bases each). This clonotype originated in a man aged 18 to 29 who had mild COVID-19 (a few samples of this study predate the infection). Cell type and time point are not known. In DNA, the CDR3 is TGTGCCAGCAGCCCAGGTTCGTCGGGGACGGCAGATACGCAGTATTTT. Its protein product is CASSPGSSGTADTQYF.